What follows are 31 T cell receptor beta chains derived from one specimen sequenced in a study of blood T cell repertoires in COVID-19. This table comes from immunoSEQ multiplex PCR, and its TCRdb copy is limited to in-frame clones, with some not included. This table has about 240,000 clones, about 87% appearing once. The sample was peripheral blood. These receptors all come from a woman between 70 and 85 years old with active or convalescent COVID-19.

The chain uses TRBV24-1 and TRBJ1-2; D possibly corresponds to TRBD1 (6 bases). The CDR3 has 13 residues. Germline V gene lookup returns CDR1 KGHDR and CDR2 SFDVKD. V lost 7 bases, J lost 8 bases, and 16 bases lay in between. The CDR3 DNA reads TGTGCCACCAGCCAGACAGGTTTTAACGGCTACACCTTC. Its protein product is CATSQTGFNGYTF.

The chain joins TRBV4-3 to TRBJ2-5; 16 nucleotides match TRBD2. The length of the CDR3 is 15 residues. From germline, CDR1 is LGHNA and CDR2 YSLEER. V gave up 3 bases and J gave up 9 bases; unmatched junction bases: 4. The chain's CDR3 is CASSHGTSGGVAQYF. CDR3 DNA sequence: TGCGCCAGCAGCCACGGGACTAGCGGGGGGGTGGCCCAGTACTTC.

The chain has TRBV11-2 and TRBJ1-2; 7 nucleotides align to TRBD1. CDR1 is SGHAT and CDR2 is FQNNGV in the germline V gene. After removal of 5 bases from V and 7 bases from J, the junction contained 10 bases not matched to a gene. The length of the CDR3 is 14 residues. Here the CDR3 reads CASSEGGSPGGYTF. The CDR3 DNA is TGTGCCAGCAGCGAAGGGGGCAGCCCCGGTGGCTACACCTTC. The full variable domain, completed using reference TRBV11-2 and TRBJ1-2, is EAGVAQSPRYKIIEKRQSVAFWCNPISGHATLYWYQQILGQGPKLLIQFQNNGVVDDSQLPKDRFSAERLKGVDSTLKIQPAKLEDSAVYLCASSEGGSPGGYTFGSGTRLTVV.

This chain connects TRBV11-2 to TRBJ2-1; 11 nucleotides line up with TRBD1. The CDR3 covers 16 residues. CDR1 is SGHAT and CDR2 is FQNNGV in the germline V gene. V dropped 5 bases and J dropped 6; count of bases not matched to a gene: 9. The CDR3 protein is CASSPRTGGASNEQFF. As DNA, the CDR3 is TGTGCCAGCAGCCCCCGGACAGGGGGCGCTTCCAATGAGCAGTTCTTC.

The V gene is TRBV9, the J gene TRBJ2-3, with 8 bases fitting TRBD2. Germline trimming cut 0 bases from V and 2 bases from J; bases unmatched to any gene: 8. Germline V gives CDR1 SGDLS, CDR2 YYNGEE. CDR3 length: 17 residues. CDR3 sequence: CASSVAVLSGATDTQYF. For the CDR3, the DNA is TGTGCCAGCAGCGTAGCTGTCCTTAGCGGGGCCACAGATACGCAGTATTTT.

The chain has TRBV7-2 and TRBJ2-7; D uncertain. Trimming pared 5 bases from V and 1 base from J, leaving 9 bases between. This CDR3 is 13 amino acids long. Germline V gives CDR1 SGHTA, CDR2 FQGNSA. The CDR3 DNA sequence: TGTGCCAGCAGCCCCCAGAGGTCCTACGAGCAGTACTTC. Protein sequence: CASSPQRSYEQYF.

The DNA for the CDR3 is TGTGCCAGCAGCCCCAACCGGCCAGACTACCCCACAGATACGCAGTATTTT. Protein: CASSPNRPDYPTDTQYF. The rearrangement links TRBV4-2 to TRBJ2-3; possibly TRBD2 for D (5 bases). This CDR3 comprises 17 residues. Trimming removed 4 bases at V and 2 bases at J, with 19 bases between. The germline gives CDR1 LGHNA, CDR2 YNFKEQ.

This clone showed up just a few times. The rearrangement uses TRBV6-6 and TRBJ2-5; D is perhaps TRBD1 (5 bases). Germline CDR1 is MNHNY and CDR2 is SVGAGI (reference sequence). This CDR3 is built from 14 residues. Deletions cut 2 bases from V and 5 bases from J, with 12 bases between. The CDR3 DNA reads as TGTGCCAGCAGTTACCCCCCGAAGGGGGAGACCCAGTACTTC. Residues: CASSYPPKGETQYF.

This chain links TRBV3-1 (or the pseudogene TRBV3-2) with TRBJ1-1; D is undetermined. The CDR3 has 12 amino acids. Looked up from germline, CDR1 is LGHDT and CDR2 is YNNKEL (reference sequence). V dropped 5 bases and J dropped 4 bases, with 8 bases sitting between them. DNA of the CDR3: TGTGCCAGCAGCTACGGAGGCACTGAAGCTTTCTTT. Translated, it gives CASSYGGTEAFF.

The chain couples TRBV6-5 to TRBJ1-2, with 9 positions matching TRBD1. The CDR3 loop spans 14 amino acids. CDR1 MNHEY and CDR2 SVGAGI come from the germline V gene. Germline trimming cut 4 bases from V and 8 bases from J; bases unmatched to any gene: 8. This CDR3 is CASSFGQGIGGYTF. The CDR3, as DNA: TGTGCCAGCAGTTTTGGACAGGGGATAGGGGGCTACACCTTC.

The chain uses TRBV11-2 and TRBJ1-1; 7 bases align to TRBD1. CDR3 length equals 15 residues. Germline values: CDR1 SGHAT, CDR2 FQNNGV. V trimming: 5 bases; J trimming: 0 bases; junction bases outside the gene matches: 6. The CDR3 DNA reads TGTGCCAGCAGCCCGGGACAGATCATGAACACTGAAGCTTTCTTT. It yields the protein CASSPGQIMNTEAFF.

The rearrangement joins TRBV28 to TRBJ1-1; TRBD1 aligns across 12 bases. Germline CDR1 is MDHEN and CDR2 is SYDVKM. V was pared by 6 bases and J by 11 bases, with 10 bases of the junction left unmatched. This CDR3 has 14 residues. The CDR3 here is CASSAGTGGGWAFF. The CDR3 DNA follows: TGTGCCAGCAGCGCCGGGACAGGGGGCGGATGGGCTTTCTTT.

This clone was detected once. The chain uses TRBV4-3 and TRBJ1-5, with D perhaps matching TRBD1 (5 bases). The CDR3 sequence is 15 residues long. CDR1 is LGHNA and CDR2 is YSLEER in the germline V gene. V lost 0 bases to trimming and J lost 4 bases, with 10 bases between them. This CDR3 is CASSQEPGSNQPQHF. The CDR3 DNA is TGCGCCAGCAGCCAAGAACCAGGGTCTAATCAGCCCCAGCATTTT.

The chain has TRBV29-1 and TRBJ1-1, with unresolved D. CDR3 length: 14 amino acids. V lost 2 bases and J lost 5, with 15 bases in between. Germline V gene data show CDR1 as SQVTM and CDR2 as ANQGSEA. The CDR3 is CSVEPQVRGTEAFF. The CDR3 nucleotides are TGCAGCGTTGAACCCCAGGTAAGAGGGACTGAAGCTTTCTTT.

This clone was picked up one time. CDR3 nucleotides: TGCGCCAGCAGCCAAGTCGGCGGGCCCACAGATACGCAGTATTTT. This codes for CASSQVGGPTDTQYF. The chain uses TRBV4-3 and TRBJ2-3, with D possibly TRBD2 on 5 matching bases. The CDR3 spans 15 residues. Germline V gene data show CDR1 as LGHNA and CDR2 as YSLEER. V gave up 1 base and J gave up 2 bases, with 10 bases separating them.

V usage is TRBV25-1 and J usage is TRBJ1-4; 9 bases match TRBD1. There are 15 residues in the CDR3. Per germline, CDR1 MGHDK and CDR2 SYGVNS. Losses at the gene ends were 4 bases for V and 5 bases for J; bases not matched to a gene: 5. The chain's CDR3 is CASSAHRGQNEKLFF. The CDR3 DNA reads as TGTGCCAGCAGTGCCCACAGGGGGCAGAATGAAAAACTGTTTTTT.

V gene TRBV5-6 combines with J gene TRBJ2-1; TRBD2 is a possible D gene (6 bases). With 0 bases removed from V and 5 bases from J, the gap between germline ends came to 15 bases. CDR1 is SGHDT and CDR2 is YYEEEE in the germline V gene. The length of the CDR3 is 16 residues. For the CDR3, the DNA is TGTGCCAGCAGCTTGGGCCGTCGGGGGTGGAACAATGAGCAGTTCTTC. This encodes CASSLGRRGWNNEQFF.

The rearrangement joins TRBV24-1 to TRBJ2-5; 7 positions match TRBD2. CDR3 length equals 12 residues. V shed 7 bases, J shed 10 bases, and the junction held 8 bases outside the gene matches. In germline, CDR1 is KGHDR, CDR2 SFDVKD. CDR3 in amino acids: CATRGWEGSQYF. Written as DNA, the CDR3 is TGTGCCACCAGGGGATGGGAGGGGAGCCAGTACTTC.

This chain joins TRBV24-1 and TRBJ2-5; 8 bases are a match to TRBD1. The V and J ends lost 4 bases and 1 base, in that order; junction bases with no gene match: 13. This CDR3 spans 18 amino acids. Germline V gene data show CDR1 as KGHDR and CDR2 as SFDVKD. The CDR3: CATSEKRGTGEFQETQYF. The DNA of the CDR3 is TGTGCCACCAGTGAAAAACGGGGGACAGGAGAATTCCAAGAGACCCAGTACTTC.

The rearrangement uses TRBV12-3 or TRBV12-4 and TRBJ1-1; D not certain. V lost 3 bases and J lost 1, with 6 bases in between. This CDR3 is 13 amino acids long. The CDR3 DNA reads as TGTGCCAGCAGTTTGGGCTGGAACACTGAAGCTTTCTTT. It is translated as CASSLGWNTEAFF.

The rearrangement links TRBV6-4 to TRBJ2-1; 7 positions match TRBD1. Germline V lookup: CDR1 MRHNA, CDR2 SNTAGT. The CDR3 contains 14 residues. Germline trimming cut 6 bases from V and 1 base from J; bases unmatched to any gene: 3. In nucleotides, the CDR3 is TGTGCCAGCAGCGAGGGACAGTCCTACAATGAGCAGTTCTTC. Its protein product is CASSEGQSYNEQFF.

This clone was counted only a few times. The CDR3 nucleotides are TGTGCCAGCAGCCAAGATCCAGGGATGATCGGCGAGCAGTACTTC. Amino acid sequence: CASSQDPGMIGEQYF. The chain couples TRBV3-1 (or the pseudogene TRBV3-2) to TRBJ2-7, with D possibly TRBD1 on 5 matching bases. This CDR3 has 15 amino acids. The ends were cut back, 0 bases at V and 6 bases at J, with 15 bases in the middle. Germline values: CDR1 LGHDT, CDR2 YNNKEL (reference sequence).

In this sample, this clone turned up once. V usage is TRBV5-1 and J usage is TRBJ2-7, with a weak D call TRBD1 (6 bases). The germline gives CDR1 SGHRS, CDR2 YFSETQ. This CDR3 is built from 14 residues. Trimming pared 6 bases from V and 7 bases from J, leaving 20 bases between. Here the CDR3 reads CASTLQATTGEQYF. The CDR3 DNA follows: TGCGCCAGCACCCTACAGGCGACTACAGGGGAGCAGTACTTC.

The CDR3 loop is CASSLSSGQRGGQYF. The CDR3, as DNA: TGTGCCAGCAGCCTTTCCTCGGGACAGAGAGGCGGGCAGTACTTC. This chain links TRBV3-1 (or the pseudogene TRBV3-2) with TRBJ2-7, with 7 bases that match TRBD1. CDR3 length: 15 amino acids. V shed 4 bases and J 9 bases; nucleotides not matched to a gene: 15. Germline V gives CDR1 LGHDT, CDR2 YNNKEL (reference sequence).

This clone showed up just a few times. The chain combines TRBV25-1 with TRBJ1-2, with 10 bases matching TRBD1. V lost 4 bases, J lost 4 bases, and 9 bases stayed unmatched. This CDR3 has 16 amino acids. The germline gives CDR1 MGHDK, CDR2 SYGVNS. CDR3 nucleotide sequence: TGTGCCAGCAGTGGCTTAGACAGGGGGCTCGTCTATGGCTACACCTTC. Translation: CASSGLDRGLVYGYTF.

CDR3 sequence (DNA): TGCGCCAGCAGCCCGGACAACACAGATACGCAGTATTTT. This translates into CASSPDNTDTQYF. The chain couples TRBV5-1 to TRBJ2-3; D is possibly TRBD1 (5 bases). Germline values: CDR1 SGHRS, CDR2 YFSETQ. The CDR3 covers 13 residues. V was shortened by 4 bases and J by 2 bases, with 8 bases between the two germline ends.

The V call is TRBV5-1, the J call TRBJ2-3; 9 positions match TRBD1. V gave up 4 bases and J gave up 4 bases; unmatched junction bases: 7. The CDR3 spans 15 residues. Per germline, CDR1 SGHRS and CDR2 YFSETQ. CDR3 sequence (DNA): TGCGCCAGCAGCACGGGGACAGGGTTTGCAGATACGCAGTATTTT. Translation: CASSTGTGFADTQYF.

The chain recombines TRBV4-3 with TRBJ2-5; 9 bases line up with TRBD2. This CDR3 contains 15 residues. Germline V gives CDR1 LGHNA, CDR2 YSLEER. After removal of 3 bases from V and 7 bases from J, the junction contained 9 bases not matched to a gene. The DNA of the CDR3 is TGCGCCAGCAGCCAGGGTCGACTAGCGGAGGGGACCCAGTACTTC. Encoded protein: CASSQGRLAEGTQYF.

In its sample, this clone was seen a few times. The chain recombines TRBV27 with TRBJ1-2; the match to TRBD1 covers 7 bases. Germline loops: CDR1 MNHEY, CDR2 SMNVEV (reference sequence). V was clipped by 6 bases and J by 3 bases; unmatched bases: 4. The CDR3 is 13 residues long. The CDR3 reads CASSYTGDYGYTF. CDR3 bases: TGTGCCAGCAGCTATACAGGGGACTATGGCTACACCTTC.

V gene TRBV27 combines with J gene TRBJ2-3; 13 nucleotides match TRBD2. The CDR3 sequence is 15 residues long. J gave up 4 bases and V 5 bases, and 3 bases lay outside the gene matches. Germline CDR1 is MNHEY and CDR2 is SMNVEV (reference sequence). The CDR3 nucleotides are TGTGCCAGCAGTGAACTAGCGGGGGGGGCAGATACGCAGTATTTT. It codes for CASSELAGGADTQYF.

V and J are TRBV27 and TRBJ1-6; 8 bases align to TRBD1. The CDR3 is 16 residues long. The J segment lost 0 bases and the V segment lost 10 bases, leaving 8 bases of the junction unmatched. CDR1 is MNHEY and CDR2 is SMNVEV in the germline V gene (reference sequence). The CDR3 here is CATHQGASSYNSPLHF. The CDR3 bases are TGTGCCACCCATCAGGGGGCGAGCTCCTATAATTCACCCCTCCACTTT.